This passage covers 13 T cell receptor beta chains from one sample sequenced in a study of CD4+ T cells in melanoma. TCRdb's table, derived via immunoSEQ multiplex PCR, lists solely in-frame clones and lacks some. The table includes 110,000 to 150,000 clones, about 90% detected once. The source of these receptors is a human donor with melanoma.

The V call is TRBV6-5, the J call TRBJ2-7; no clear D. Looked up from germline, CDR1 is MNHEY and CDR2 is SVGAGI. Deletions cut 6 bases from V and 0 bases from J, with 9 bases between. The CDR3 has 13 residues. The CDR3 reads CASRLGLSYEQYF. CDR3 nucleotide sequence: TGTGCCAGCAGGTTAGGGCTCTCCTACGAGCAGTACTTC.

This chain uses TRBV20-1 with TRBJ2-5; 8 bases align to TRBD2. V dropped 4 bases and J dropped 5; count of bases not matched to a gene: 0. Germline lookup yields CDR1 DFQATT and CDR2 SNEGSKA (reference sequence). This CDR3 comprises 11 residues. In DNA, the CDR3 is TGCAGTGCTACGGGGGGGGAGACCCAGTACTTC. It is translated as CSATGGETQYF.

The chain joins TRBV18 to TRBJ1-2; D is unclear. CDR3 size: 11 residues. CDR1 is KGHSH and CDR2 is LQKENI in the germline V gene. With 4 bases removed from V and 8 bases from J, the gap between germline ends came to 8 bases. The CDR3 bases are TGTGCCAGCTCACGCCAGAACGGCTACACCTTC. This codes for CASSRQNGYTF.

This clone was counted only a few times. The V gene is TRBV29-1, the J gene TRBJ1-1; D gene uncertain. The CDR3 has 13 residues. With 3 bases removed from V and 1 base from J, the gap between germline ends came to 9 bases. Germline CDR1 and CDR2: SQVTM and ANQGSEA. CDR3 in DNA: TGCAGCGTTGATATAGACACGAACACTGAAGCTTTCTTT. Translating gives CSVDIDTNTEAFF.

V usage is TRBV5-6 and J usage is TRBJ2-7, with D unresolved. CDR3 size: 14 residues. V lost 4 bases to trimming and J lost 2 bases, with 13 bases between them. CDR1 is SGHDT, CDR2 YYEEEE, per germline. The CDR3 sequence is CASSPSGPPYEQYF. CDR3 in DNA: TGTGCCAGCAGCCCCTCCGGGCCCCCCTACGAGCAGTACTTC.

The chain combines TRBV11-2 with TRBJ2-7, with D tentatively TRBD1 (6 bases). CDR3 length: 16 residues. Trimming cost V 9 bases and J 2 bases, with 23 bases left between them. Per the germline V gene, CDR1 is SGHAT and CDR2 is FQNNGV. CDR3 bases: TGTGCCAGTTCCCCCGCCCCGAAAGGGACAACCTACGAGCAGTACTTC. Protein product: CASSPAPKGTTYEQYF. The full variable domain, completed using reference TRBV11-2 and TRBJ2-7, is EAGVAQSPRYKIIEKRQSVAFWCNPISGHATLYWYQQILGQGPKLLIQFQNNGVVDDSQLPKDRFSAERLKGVDSTLKIQPAKLEDSAVYLCASSPAPKGTTYEQYFGPGTRLTVT.

V and J are TRBV7-9 and TRBJ1-1; D remains unclear. Germline assignment: CDR1 SEHNR and CDR2 FQNEAQ (reference sequence). CDR3 length: 14 amino acids. Deletions cut 0 bases from V and 3 bases from J, with 8 bases between. CDR3 DNA: TGTGCCAGCAGCTTAGCCCTAGCCCACACTGAAGCTTTCTTT. Translating it yields CASSLALAHTEAFF.

This chain joins TRBV7-8 and TRBJ2-2, with D unresolved. The germline V gene has CDR1 SGHVS and CDR2 FQNEAQ. CDR3 size: 16 residues. The V and J ends lost 5 bases and 8 bases respectively, with 21 bases between them. CDR3 protein: CASSPQSPAPLGELFF. The CDR3 coding sequence is TGTGCCAGCAGCCCCCAATCACCGGCTCCCCTAGGGGAGCTGTTTTTT.

V and J are TRBV6-6 and TRBJ1-4; tentatively, D is TRBD1 (5 bases). Between the trimmed V and J ends, which lost 6 bases and 5 bases, there was a span of 19 bases. The CDR3 covers 16 residues. Looked up from germline, CDR1 is MNHNY and CDR2 is SVGAGI (reference sequence). The CDR3 DNA sequence: TGTGCCAGCAGGACACACATGGGGGAATCGAATGAAAAACTGTTTTTT. Translated: CASRTHMGESNEKLFF.

V usage is TRBV2 and J usage is TRBJ1-5; D uncertain. Germline CDR1 is SNHLY and CDR2 is FYNNEI. V was clipped by 6 bases and J by 1 base, with 7 bases between them. The CDR3 covers 13 residues. The CDR3 nucleotides are TGTGCCAGCAGGATAGAGAGCAATCAGCCCCAGCATTTT. Amino acid sequence: CASRIESNQPQHF.

The V call is TRBV29-1, the J call TRBJ1-2; the D gene is possibly TRBD1 (5 bases). This CDR3 is built from 14 residues. Trimming took off 1 base at V and 5 bases at J, with 14 bases between the two ends. In germline, CDR1 is SQVTM, CDR2 ANQGSEA. CDR3 in amino acids: CSVEVGTGFYGYTF. The CDR3 coding sequence is TGCAGCGTTGAAGTGGGGACGGGGTTTTATGGCTACACCTTC.

This chain links TRBV5-4 with TRBJ1-2; no clear D. Germline lookup yields CDR1 SGHNT and CDR2 YYREEE (reference sequence). The V end lost 5 bases, the J end lost 4 bases, and 15 bases lay between the germline ends. The CDR3 is made up of 14 amino acids. The CDR3 spells CASRIFDRIYGYTF. The CDR3 DNA sequence: TGTGCCAGCAGGATATTCGACCGGATCTATGGCTACACCTTC. Using reference TRBV5-4 and TRBJ1-2 for the parts outside the CDR3, the full variable domain is ETGVTQSPTHLIKTRGQQVTLRCSSQSGHNTVSWYQQALGQGPQFIFQYYREEENGRGNFPPRFSGLQFPNYSSELNVNALELDDSALYLCASRIFDRIYGYTFGSGTRLTVV.

This chain connects TRBV27 to TRBJ2-1, with D perhaps TRBD1 or TRBD2 (5 bases each). Trimming removed 10 bases from V and 8 bases from J, with 18 bases in between. From germline, CDR1 is MNHEY and CDR2 SMNVEV (reference sequence). The CDR3 consists of 13 residues. CDR3 loop: CAIGRGTDDEQFF. The CDR3 DNA reads as TGTGCCATAGGCCGTGGGACCGACGATGAGCAGTTCTTC.